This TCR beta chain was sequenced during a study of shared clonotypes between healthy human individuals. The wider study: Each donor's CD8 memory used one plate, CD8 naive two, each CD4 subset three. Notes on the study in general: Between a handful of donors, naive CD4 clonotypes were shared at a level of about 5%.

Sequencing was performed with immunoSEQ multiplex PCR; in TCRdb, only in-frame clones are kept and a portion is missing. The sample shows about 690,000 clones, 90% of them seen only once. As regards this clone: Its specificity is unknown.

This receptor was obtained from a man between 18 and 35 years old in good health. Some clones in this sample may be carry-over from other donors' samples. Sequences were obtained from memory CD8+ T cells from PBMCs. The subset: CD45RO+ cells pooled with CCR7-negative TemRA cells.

In nucleotides, the CDR3 is TGTGCCAGCAGTTACTCGGGCAACCCCCCCTACGAGCAGTACTTC. Translation: CASSYSGNPPYEQYF. The chain links TRBV6-5 to TRBJ2-5; D gene ambiguous. Near its end, the DNA agrees better with TRBJ2-7, so the J call may be wrong. The V gene's germline CDR1 is MNHEY and CDR2 SVGAGI. The CDR3 spans 15 residues.